The entry below gives a single T cell receptor (beta chain) sequence along with its context. Its antigen remains unknown. Constant-region reverse primers amplified full-length variable regions, followed by semi-nested Nested Universal Primer A PCR. MiXCR was run by TCRdb on the 5' RACE reads, yielding one entry per CDR3 protein. The data show about 47,000 distinct CDR3 sequences, more than 25% seen once. Study outcomes and limitations: Tumor memory CD4+ T cell TCR gene usage clustered with blood and lymph node memory CD4+ cells and lymph node naive CD4+ cells. Tumor-infiltrating Treg TCR alpha and beta sequences overlapped most with tumor naive CD4+ T cells, then blood naive.

This sequence originates from a female donor with breast cancer. The sequencing input was naive CD4+ T cells sorted from blood. Subset of the sample: naive CD4+ T cells, CD4+CD45RA+CD25-.

CDR3 coding DNA: TGTGCCAGCAGCCCGCACGCTTCGGTCCTAGCGAAAAAAGAGACCCAGTACTTC. Encoded protein: CASSPHASVLAKKETQYF. The chain employs TRBV9 and TRBJ2-5; perhaps TRBD2 as D (6 bases). Trimming cost V 4 bases and J 3 bases, with 25 bases left between them. The CDR3 has 18 residues. Germline assignment: CDR1 SGDLS and CDR2 YYNGEE. The full variable domain, completed using reference TRBV9 and TRBJ2-5, is DSGVTQTPKHLITATGQRVTLRCSPRSGDLSVYWYQQSLDQGLQFLIQYYNGEERAKGNILERFSAQQFPDLHSELNLSSLELGDSALYFCASSPHASVLAKKETQYFGPGTRLLVL.